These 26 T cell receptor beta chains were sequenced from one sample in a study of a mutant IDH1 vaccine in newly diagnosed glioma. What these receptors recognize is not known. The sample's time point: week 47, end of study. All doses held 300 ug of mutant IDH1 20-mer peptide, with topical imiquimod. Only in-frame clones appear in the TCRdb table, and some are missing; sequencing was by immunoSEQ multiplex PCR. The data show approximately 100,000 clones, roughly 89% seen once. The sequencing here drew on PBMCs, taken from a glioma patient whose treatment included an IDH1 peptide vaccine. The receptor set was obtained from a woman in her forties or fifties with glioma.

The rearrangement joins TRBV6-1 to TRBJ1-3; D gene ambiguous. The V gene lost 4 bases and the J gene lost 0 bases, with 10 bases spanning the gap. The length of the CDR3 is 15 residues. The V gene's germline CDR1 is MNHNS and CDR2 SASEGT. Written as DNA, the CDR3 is TGTGCCAGCAGTGCAGACGGATCCTCTGGAAACACCATATATTTT. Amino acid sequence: CASSADGSSGNTIYF.

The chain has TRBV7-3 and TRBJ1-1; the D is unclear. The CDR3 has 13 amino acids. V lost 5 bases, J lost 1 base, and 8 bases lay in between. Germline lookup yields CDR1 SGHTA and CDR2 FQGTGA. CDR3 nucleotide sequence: TGTGCCAGCAGCCTCACCGAGAACACTGAAGCTTTCTTT. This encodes CASSLTENTEAFF.

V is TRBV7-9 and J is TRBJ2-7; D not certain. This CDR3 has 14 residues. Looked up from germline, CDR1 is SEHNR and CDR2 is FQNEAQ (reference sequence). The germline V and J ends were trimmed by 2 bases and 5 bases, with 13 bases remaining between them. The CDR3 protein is CASSLLVMSHEQYF. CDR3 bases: TGTGCCAGCAGCTTACTAGTAATGAGCCACGAGCAGTACTTC.

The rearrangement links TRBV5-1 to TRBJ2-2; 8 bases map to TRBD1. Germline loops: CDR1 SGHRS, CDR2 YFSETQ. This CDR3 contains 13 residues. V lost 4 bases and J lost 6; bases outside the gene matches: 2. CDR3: CASSPGGPGELFF. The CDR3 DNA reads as TGCGCCAGCAGCCCAGGGGGCCCCGGGGAGCTGTTTTTT.

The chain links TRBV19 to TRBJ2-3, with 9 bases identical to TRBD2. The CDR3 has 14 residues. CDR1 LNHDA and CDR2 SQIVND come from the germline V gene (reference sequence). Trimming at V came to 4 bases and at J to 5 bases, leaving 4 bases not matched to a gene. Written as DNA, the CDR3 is TGTGCCAGTAGTACCAGCGGGAGGAGAGATACGCAGTATTTT. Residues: CASSTSGRRDTQYF.

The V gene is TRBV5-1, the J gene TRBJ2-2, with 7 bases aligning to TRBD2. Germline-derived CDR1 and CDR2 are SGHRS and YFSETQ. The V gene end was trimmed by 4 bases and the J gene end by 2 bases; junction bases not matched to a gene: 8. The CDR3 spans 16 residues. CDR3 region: CASSTALAANTGELFF. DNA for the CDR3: TGCGCCAGCAGCACCGCTCTAGCGGCAAACACCGGGGAGCTGTTTTTT.

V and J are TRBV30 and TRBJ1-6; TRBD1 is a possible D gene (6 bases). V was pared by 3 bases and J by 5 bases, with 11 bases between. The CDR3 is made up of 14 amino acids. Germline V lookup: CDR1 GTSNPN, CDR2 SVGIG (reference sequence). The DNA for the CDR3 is TGTGCCTGGAGACAGGGACCGAATAATTCACCCCTCCACTTT. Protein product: CAWRQGPNNSPLHF.

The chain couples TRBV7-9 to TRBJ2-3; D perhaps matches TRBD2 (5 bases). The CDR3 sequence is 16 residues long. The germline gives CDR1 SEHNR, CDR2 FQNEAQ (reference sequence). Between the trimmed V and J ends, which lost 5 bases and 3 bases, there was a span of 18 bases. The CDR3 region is CASSHPGTQWTDTQYF. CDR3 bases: TGTGCCAGCAGCCATCCGGGAACCCAGTGGACAGATACGCAGTATTTT. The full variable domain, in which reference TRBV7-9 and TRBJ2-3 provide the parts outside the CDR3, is DTGVSQNPRHKITKRGQNVTFRCDPISEHNRLYWYRQTLGQGPEFLTYFQNEAQLEKSRLLSDRFSAERPKGSFSTLEIQRTEQGDSAMYLCASSHPGTQWTDTQYFGPGTRLTVL.

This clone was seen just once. This CDR3 is CASSVVVGGLAGFYEQYF. The DNA for the CDR3 is TGTGCCAGCAGCGTCGTAGTGGGGGGGCTAGCGGGCTTCTACGAGCAGTACTTC. The rearrangement links TRBV9 to TRBJ2-7; TRBD2 matches 8 bases. Germline trimming cut 2 bases from V and 3 bases from J; bases unmatched to any gene: 16. The CDR3 sequence is 18 residues long. The V gene's germline CDR1 is SGDLS and CDR2 YYNGEE.

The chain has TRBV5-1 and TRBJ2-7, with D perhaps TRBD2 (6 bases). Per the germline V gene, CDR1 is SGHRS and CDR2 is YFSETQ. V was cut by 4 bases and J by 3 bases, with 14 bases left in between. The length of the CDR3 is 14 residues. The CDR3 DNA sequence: TGCGCCAGCAGCCCATACGGGAGTGTCTACGAGCAGTACTTC. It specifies CASSPYGSVYEQYF.

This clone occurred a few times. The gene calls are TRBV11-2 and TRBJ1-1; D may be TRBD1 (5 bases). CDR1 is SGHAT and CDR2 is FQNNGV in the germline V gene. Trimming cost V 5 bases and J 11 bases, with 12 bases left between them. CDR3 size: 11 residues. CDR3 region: CASSRDSGAFF. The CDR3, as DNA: TGTGCCAGCAGCCGGGACTCGGGGGCTTTCTTT.

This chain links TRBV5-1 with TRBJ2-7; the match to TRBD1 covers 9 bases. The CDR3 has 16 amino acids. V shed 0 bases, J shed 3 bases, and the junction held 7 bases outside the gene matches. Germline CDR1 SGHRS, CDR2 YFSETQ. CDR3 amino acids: CASSLGGTGFVYEQYF. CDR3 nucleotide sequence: TGCGCCAGCAGCTTGGGAGGGACAGGGTTTGTCTACGAGCAGTACTTC.

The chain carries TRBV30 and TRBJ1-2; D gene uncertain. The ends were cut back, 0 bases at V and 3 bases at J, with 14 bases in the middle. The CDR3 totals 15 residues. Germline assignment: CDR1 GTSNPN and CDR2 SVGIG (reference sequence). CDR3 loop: CAWSVIVFRDYGYTF. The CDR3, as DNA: TGTGCCTGGAGTGTTATCGTCTTCCGGGACTATGGCTACACCTTC.

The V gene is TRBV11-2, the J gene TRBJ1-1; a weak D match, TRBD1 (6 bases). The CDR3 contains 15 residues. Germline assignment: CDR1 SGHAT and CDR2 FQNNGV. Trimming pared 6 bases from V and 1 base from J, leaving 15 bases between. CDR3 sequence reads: CASRSWGRRNTEAFF. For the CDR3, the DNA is TGTGCCAGCAGAAGTTGGGGGCGGAGGAACACTGAAGCTTTCTTT. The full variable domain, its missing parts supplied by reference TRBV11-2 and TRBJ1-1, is EAGVAQSPRYKIIEKRQSVAFWCNPISGHATLYWYQQILGQGPKLLIQFQNNGVVDDSQLPKDRFSAERLKGVDSTLKIQPAKLEDSAVYLCASRSWGRRNTEAFFGQGTRLTVV.

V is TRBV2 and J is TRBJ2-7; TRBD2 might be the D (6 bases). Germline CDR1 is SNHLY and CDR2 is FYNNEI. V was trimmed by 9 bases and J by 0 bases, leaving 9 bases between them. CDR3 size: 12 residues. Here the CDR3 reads CASCGVSYEQYF. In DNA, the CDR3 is TGTGCCAGTTGCGGGGTCTCCTACGAGCAGTACTTC.

The CDR3 DNA sequence: TGCGCCAGCAGCCAAGATAGGGGGGAGTCTGAAGCTTTCTTT. It yields the protein CASSQDRGESEAFF. The chain combines TRBV4-1 with TRBJ1-1; a possible D gene is TRBD1 (6 bases). The V end was cut by 0 bases, the J end by 6 bases, with 11 bases between. CDR1 is MGHRA and CDR2 is YSYEKL in the germline V gene. The CDR3 totals 14 residues.

CDR3 in amino acids: CASSRDRVQETQYF. For the CDR3, the DNA is TGCGCCAGCAGCCGGGACAGGGTGCAGGAGACCCAGTACTTC. This chain joins TRBV10-1 and TRBJ2-5, with 9 bases lining up with TRBD1. CDR1 is WNHNN, CDR2 SYGVQD, per germline (reference sequence). The CDR3 extends over 14 amino acids. J gave up 5 bases and V 6 bases, and 7 bases lay outside the gene matches.

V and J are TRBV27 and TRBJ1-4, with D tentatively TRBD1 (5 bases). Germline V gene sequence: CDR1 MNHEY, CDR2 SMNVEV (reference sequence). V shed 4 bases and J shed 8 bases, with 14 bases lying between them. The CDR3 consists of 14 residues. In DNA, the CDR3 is TGTGCCAGCAGTTCGGCAGGGCGTGGGGAAAAACTGTTTTTT. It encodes CASSSAGRGEKLFF.

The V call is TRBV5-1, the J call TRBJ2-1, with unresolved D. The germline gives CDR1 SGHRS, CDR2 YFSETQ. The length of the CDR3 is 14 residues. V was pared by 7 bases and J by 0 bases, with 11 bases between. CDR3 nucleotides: TGCGCCAGCCAACTTCGCAGCTCCTACAATGAGCAGTTCTTC. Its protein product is CASQLRSSYNEQFF.

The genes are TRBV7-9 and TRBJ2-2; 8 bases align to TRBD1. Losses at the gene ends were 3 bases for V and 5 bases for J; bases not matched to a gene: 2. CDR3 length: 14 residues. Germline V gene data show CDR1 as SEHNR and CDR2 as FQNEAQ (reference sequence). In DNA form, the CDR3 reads TGTGCCAGCAGCTTCCAGGGGGCTACCGGGGAGCTGTTTTTT. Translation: CASSFQGATGELFF.

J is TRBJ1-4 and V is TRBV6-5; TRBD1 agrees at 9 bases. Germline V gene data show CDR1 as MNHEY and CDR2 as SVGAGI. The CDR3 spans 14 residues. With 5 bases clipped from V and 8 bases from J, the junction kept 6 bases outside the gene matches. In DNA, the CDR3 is TGTGCCAGCAGTAAGGGACAGGGAGGGGAAAAACTGTTTTTT. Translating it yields CASSKGQGGEKLFF.

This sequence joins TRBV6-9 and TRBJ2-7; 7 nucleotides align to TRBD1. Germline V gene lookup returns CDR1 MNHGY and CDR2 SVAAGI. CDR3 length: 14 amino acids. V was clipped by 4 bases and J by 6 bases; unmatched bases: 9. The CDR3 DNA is TGTGCCAGCAGTTCATCGACAGGGTCTAGCGAGCAGTACTTC. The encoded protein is CASSSSTGSSEQYF.

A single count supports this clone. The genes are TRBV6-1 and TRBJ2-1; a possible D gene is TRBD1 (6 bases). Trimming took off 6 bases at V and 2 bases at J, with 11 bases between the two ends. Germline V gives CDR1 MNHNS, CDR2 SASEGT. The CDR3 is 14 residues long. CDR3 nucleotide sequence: TGTGCCAGCAGGAGTCAGGGGCCCTACAATGAGCAGTTCTTC. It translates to CASRSQGPYNEQFF.

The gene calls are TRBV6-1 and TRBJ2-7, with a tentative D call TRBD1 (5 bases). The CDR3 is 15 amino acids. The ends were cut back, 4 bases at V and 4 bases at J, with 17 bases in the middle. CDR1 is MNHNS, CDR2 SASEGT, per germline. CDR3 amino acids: CASSGKGLSRYEQYF. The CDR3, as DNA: TGTGCCAGCAGTGGTAAGGGGTTATCCCGGTACGAGCAGTACTTC.

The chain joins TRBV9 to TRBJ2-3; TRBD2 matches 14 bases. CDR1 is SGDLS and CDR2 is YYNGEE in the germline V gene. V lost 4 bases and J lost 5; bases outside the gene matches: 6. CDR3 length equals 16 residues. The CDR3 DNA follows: TGTGCCAGCAGCCCGGGGACTAGCGGGAGTAGAGATACGCAGTATTTT. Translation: CASSPGTSGSRDTQYF.

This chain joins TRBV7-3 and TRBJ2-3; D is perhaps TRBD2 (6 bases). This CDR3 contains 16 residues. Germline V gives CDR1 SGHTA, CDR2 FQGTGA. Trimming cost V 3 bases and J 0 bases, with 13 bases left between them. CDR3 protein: CASSLLFGSSTDTQYF. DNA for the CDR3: TGTGCCAGCAGCTTGCTATTCGGGAGTAGCACAGATACGCAGTATTTT.